What follows are 6 T cell receptor beta chains derived from one specimen sequenced in a study of shared clonotypes between healthy human individuals. Profiled with immunoSEQ multiplex PCR; TCRdb holds only in-frame clones, not every one. The sample lists over 850,000 clones, approximately 80% occurring once. Source material: memory CD4+ T cells from PBMCs. The subset is: CD45RA-negative fraction. The receptors shown here come from a man aged 18 to 30 in good health. Some clones in this sample may be carry-over from other donors' samples.

On this clone itself: Other DNA sequences of this sample code for an identical CDR3. V usage is TRBV5-1 and J usage is TRBJ2-3, with a tentative D call TRBD1 (7 bases). The CDR3 consists of 15 residues. The V gene's germline CDR1 is SGHRS and CDR2 YFSETQ. V was cut by 0 bases and J by 1 base, with 9 bases left in between. This CDR3 is CASSLGGTGTDTQYF. Written as DNA, the CDR3 is TGCGCCAGCAGCTTGGGCGGGACAGGCACAGATACGCAGTATTTT.

This clone occurred many times. This chain connects TRBV5-8 to TRBJ2-3, with unresolved D. Trimming took 0 bases from V and 5 from J, leaving 7 bases between them. The CDR3 spans 13 residues. Germline loops: CDR1 SGHTS, CDR2 YDEGEE. For the CDR3, the DNA is TGTGCCAGCAGCTTGGATGGCGTAGATACGCAGTATTTT. It translates to CASSLDGVDTQYF.

This rearrangement joins TRBV5-1 to TRBJ2-3; the D is unclear. CDR1 and CDR2 from the germline V gene are SGHRS and YFSETQ. The CDR3 runs to 14 residues. Trimming removed 0 bases from V and 5 bases from J, with 10 bases in between. The CDR3 region has the DNA TGCGCCAGCAGCTTGGTCCAGGTTCAAGATACGCAGTATTTT. This gives the protein CASSLVQVQDTQYF.

V gene TRBV28 combines with J gene TRBJ2-1; D ambiguous. CDR3 length: 15 residues. Trimming left V 8 bases short and J 12 bases short, with 26 bases between. The germline V gene encodes CDR1 MDHEN and CDR2 SYDVKM. Here the CDR3 reads CASGTQFGLWLGQFF. The CDR3 DNA sequence: TGTGCCAGCGGAACGCAGTTTGGATTGTGGTTAGGGCAGTTCTTC.

This clone was found a few times. The chain employs TRBV30 and TRBJ1-1; D may be TRBD1 (5 bases). This CDR3 has 13 residues. Trimming removed 1 base at V and 0 bases at J, with 6 bases between. Germline CDR1 and CDR2: GTSNPN and SVGIG (reference sequence). The CDR3 spells CAWSGQLNTEAFF. CDR3 nucleotides: TGTGCCTGGAGTGGACAGTTGAACACTGAAGCTTTCTTT.

This rearrangement joins TRBV23-1 to TRBJ1-1, with D perhaps matching TRBD1 (6 bases). TRBV23-1 is an open reading frame, and its role is uncertain. V was cut by 0 bases and J by 1 base, with 18 bases left in between. The CDR3 is 18 amino acids. The chain's CDR3 is CASSQSTRSGGRNTEAFF. The DNA for the CDR3 is TGCGCCAGCAGTCAATCCACCCGGAGCGGGGGCCGGAACACTGAAGCTTTCTTT.